These 21 T cell receptor beta chains originate from one sample sequenced in a study of T-cell memory formation after mild COVID-19. TCRdb passed the 5' RACE reads through MiXCR, listing each CDR3 protein once. The sample lists approximately 200,000 distinct CDR3 sequences, roughly 16% occurring once. Sequencing was performed on PBMCs or a T cell subset sorted from them (not recorded which). The receptors here all came from an adult woman who had mild COVID-19 (a few samples of this study predate the infection). Cell type and time point are not known.

A few counts support this clonotype. This chain uses TRBV5-1 with TRBJ2-4, with 8 bases that match TRBD1. Unmatched junction bases numbered 8, after V lost 1 base and J lost 5 bases. From germline, CDR1 is SGHRS and CDR2 YFSETQ. The CDR3 covers 16 residues. The CDR3 region is CASSLRPGTGENIQYF. DNA of the CDR3: TGCGCCAGCAGCTTGAGGCCCGGGACAGGTGAAAACATTCAGTACTTC. Full variable domain (remainder filled in from reference TRBV5-1 and TRBJ2-4): KAGVTQTPRYLIKTRGQQVTLSCSPISGHRSVSWYQQTPGQGLQFLFEYFSETQRNKGNFPGRFSGRQFSNSRSEMNVSTLELGDSALYLCASSLRPGTGENIQYFGAGTRLSVL.

The gene calls are TRBV18 and TRBJ2-5; D remains unclear. Germline V gene sequence: CDR1 KGHSH, CDR2 LQKENI. Trimming cost V 0 bases and J 5 bases, with 7 bases left between them. This CDR3 is 13 amino acids long. The CDR3 sequence: CASSPPTRETQYF. CDR3 nucleotides: TGTGCCAGCTCACCACCGACGCGGGAGACCCAGTACTTC.

This chain uses TRBV5-1 with TRBJ1-2; maybe TRBD1 (6 bases). The CDR3 is 15 amino acids. CDR1 is SGHRS, CDR2 YFSETQ, per germline. V lost 4 bases, J lost 4 bases, and 17 bases lay in between. CDR3 coding DNA: TGCGCCAGCAGCCCGACAGGCACGAAAATCTATGGCTACACCTTC. Amino acid sequence: CASSPTGTKIYGYTF.

In nucleotides, the CDR3 is TGTGCCAGCAGCCCGAGCGGGAGCTCAGAGACCCAGTACTTC. It specifies CASSPSGSSETQYF. The chain recombines TRBV7-3 with TRBJ2-5, with TRBD2 identical over 8 bases. The germline CDR1 and CDR2 sequences are SGHTA and FQGTGA. This CDR3 has 14 residues. V dropped 5 bases and J dropped 4; count of bases not matched to a gene: 6.

This rearrangement joins TRBV11-2 to TRBJ2-1; no firm D call. CDR3 length: 11 residues. The V and J ends lost 8 bases and 7 bases respectively, with 9 bases between them. Germline V gene lookup returns CDR1 SGHAT and CDR2 FQNNGV. The CDR3 reads CASAHGNEQFF. The CDR3 DNA is TGTGCCAGCGCCCACGGAAATGAGCAGTTCTTC.

The chain combines TRBV4-1 with TRBJ1-1, with a weak D call TRBD1 (5 bases). The CDR3 consists of 15 residues. CDR1 is MGHRA, CDR2 YSYEKL, per germline. V was clipped by 0 bases and J by 12 bases, with 20 bases between them. The CDR3 DNA is TGCGCCAGCAGCCAAGATGAGGTATCGGGACTTAGATCTTTCTTT. It encodes CASSQDEVSGLRSFF.

The J gene is TRBJ2-4, the V gene TRBV6-2 or TRBV6-3; D unclear. The CDR3 loop spans 14 amino acids. Germline lookup yields CDR1 MNHEY and CDR2 SVGEGT. The germline V and J ends were trimmed by 3 bases and 9 bases, with 15 bases remaining between them. For the CDR3, the DNA is TGTGCCAGCAGTTATGGGGTTCGAGTTGCCATTCAGTACTTC. It specifies CASSYGVRVAIQYF.

This clonotype was recorded a few times. This chain joins TRBV20-1 and TRBJ1-4; D may be TRBD1 (6 bases). The V end was cut by 6 bases, the J end by 8 bases, with 13 bases between. Germline CDR1 DFQATT, CDR2 SNEGSKA (reference sequence). This CDR3 contains 12 residues. The CDR3 sequence is CSAGGGAEKLFF. The CDR3 bases are TGCAGTGCCGGGGGGGGCGCGGAAAAACTGTTTTTT.

The V call is TRBV5-4, the J call TRBJ2-1; D unresolved. Looked up from germline, CDR1 is SGHNT and CDR2 is YYREEE (reference sequence). The CDR3 extends over 15 amino acids. V was clipped by 0 bases and J by 9 bases, with 16 bases between them. The CDR3 coding sequence is TGTGCCAGCAGCTTGGGGAGTCCGCCATTGGGTGAGCAGTTCTTC. Translation gives CASSLGSPPLGEQFF.

The chain recombines TRBV15 with TRBJ2-7; TRBD1 is a possible D gene (5 bases). This CDR3 has 11 amino acids. V lost 4 bases and J 7 bases, leaving 8 bases between the germline ends. Germline CDR1 is LNHNV and CDR2 is YYDKDF (reference sequence). The CDR3 is CATSNYREQYF. CDR3 bases: TGTGCCACCAGCAACTACAGGGAGCAGTACTTC.

This clonotype was seen more than once but under ten times. The chain has TRBV7-2 and TRBJ1-3; D ambiguous. The CDR3 extends over 15 amino acids. V was trimmed by 5 bases and J by 0 bases, leaving 11 bases between them. The V gene's germline CDR1 is SGHTA and CDR2 FQGNSA. CDR3 sequence: CASSLHSGSGNTIYF. Written as DNA, the CDR3 is TGTGCCAGCAGCCTCCACTCGGGCTCTGGAAACACCATATATTTT.

The sample holds many counts of this clonotype. The junction differs from germline at one of its ends, possibly a read error. The V and J genes are TRBV7-9 and TRBJ2-1; 8 bases are a match to TRBD2. The CDR3 covers 12 residues. Germline V gene data show CDR1 as SEHNR and CDR2 as FQNEAQ (reference sequence). The CDR3 DNA follows: TGTGCCAGCAGCTCGGGGGGACTAGGAGCGGTCTTC. Protein: CASSSGGLGAVF.

The chain couples TRBV10-3 to TRBJ2-2; TRBD1 agrees at 8 bases. V lost 6 bases to trimming and J lost 3 bases; unmatched junction nucleotides: 3. The CDR3 consists of 14 residues. The V gene's germline CDR1 is ENHRY and CDR2 SYGVKD. CDR3 sequence: CAISQGADTGELFF. CDR3 in DNA: TGTGCCATCAGCCAGGGGGCTGACACCGGGGAGCTGTTTTTT.

V gene TRBV2 combines with J gene TRBJ2-1, with D hard to call. The CDR3 contains 11 residues. Germline CDR1 reads SNHLY; CDR2 reads FYNNEI. V lost 4 bases to trimming and J lost 6 bases, with 4 bases between them. The DNA of the CDR3 is TGTGCCAGCAGTGGCACCAATGAGCAGTTCTTC. Protein product: CASSGTNEQFF.

This clonotype was picked up a small number of times. CDR3 in DNA: TGCAGTGCCTCGACAGGGGACTATTACGAGCAGTACTTC. It encodes CSASTGDYYEQYF. V and J are TRBV20-1 and TRBJ2-7; perhaps TRBD1 as D (8 bases). V lost 6 bases, J lost 4 bases, and 16 bases lay in between. The CDR3 consists of 13 residues. In germline, CDR1 is DFQATT, CDR2 SNEGSKA (reference sequence).

The chain carries TRBV7-9 and TRBJ2-1; no clear D gene. Per germline, CDR1 SEHNR and CDR2 FQNEAQ (reference sequence). CDR3 length: 17 residues. Trimming removed 1 base from V and 0 bases from J, with 13 bases in between. The CDR3 DNA is TGTGCCAGCAGCTTAGTCGTCAGCCCTAGCTCCTACAATGAGCAGTTCTTC. It specifies CASSLVVSPSSYNEQFF.

The CDR3 loop is CATSDNNQPQHF. The CDR3 bases are TGTGCCACCAGTGACAACAATCAGCCCCAGCATTTT. The V and J genes are TRBV24-1 and TRBJ1-5, with D unresolved. Germline V gene data show CDR1 as KGHDR and CDR2 as SFDVKD. This CDR3 is 12 amino acids long. Trimming left V 4 bases short and J 3 bases short, with 3 bases between.

This clonotype was seen a handful of times. The CDR3 DNA follows: TGTGCCAGCACCCCAACCGGGAGCAGGGATACGCAGTATTTT. Translation: CASTPTGSRDTQYF. The chain combines TRBV11-2 with TRBJ2-3, with D possibly being TRBD2 (6 bases). Germline CDR1 and CDR2: SGHAT and FQNNGV. CDR3 length equals 14 residues. The V end lost 7 bases, the J end lost 6 bases, and 17 bases lay between the germline ends.

This clonotype came up many times. The chain couples TRBV3-1 to TRBJ2-7; TRBD2 might be the D (6 bases). In germline, CDR1 is LGHDT, CDR2 YNNKEL (reference sequence). The CDR3 runs to 13 residues. V lost 1 base and J lost 4, with 8 bases in between. For the CDR3, the DNA is TGTGCCAGCAGCCAAGCTCGGGGGTACGAGCAGTACTTC. It yields the protein CASSQARGYEQYF.

V is TRBV5-1 and J is TRBJ2-3, with TRBD2 matching over 10 bases. The CDR3 totals 16 residues. The V gene's germline CDR1 is SGHRS and CDR2 YFSETQ. The V and J ends lost 0 bases and 4 bases, in that order; junction bases with no gene match: 5. The chain's CDR3 is CASSLGTSGGADTQYF. The CDR3 bases are TGCGCCAGCAGCTTGGGGACTAGCGGAGGGGCAGATACGCAGTATTTT.

The rearrangement links TRBV18 to TRBJ1-6; TRBD1 aligns across 10 bases. This CDR3 is built from 15 residues. V shed 3 bases, J shed 8 bases, and the junction held 4 bases outside the gene matches. Germline V lookup: CDR1 KGHSH, CDR2 LQKENI. CDR3 DNA sequence: TGTGCCAGCTCACCCAGGACAGGGGGAGATTCACCCCTCCACTTT. Protein sequence: CASSPRTGGDSPLHF.